These 24 T cell receptor beta chains came from one sample sequenced in a study of cytomegalovirus exposure and HLA in healthy donors. Amplification used 60 Vbeta primers and 13 Jbeta primers. Clones were sequenced by immunoSEQ multiplex PCR, and TCRdb holds only the in-frame ones, with some missing. This sample has 150,000 to 200,000 clones, with 75% to 85% found just once. The sequenced sample consisted of PBMCs. These receptor sequences come from a girl aged 5-17 years in good health and CMV-seropositive.

Concerning this clone: The identical CDR3 is also encoded by other nucleotide sequences in the sample. The rearrangement joins TRBV7-2 to TRBJ1-5; tentatively, D is TRBD1 (5 bases). There are 15 residues in the CDR3. Trimming removed 5 bases at V and 1 base at J, with 12 bases between. From germline, CDR1 is SGHTA and CDR2 FQGNSA. Written as DNA, the CDR3 is TGTGCCAGCAGCCCCCGGGGGGAGAGCAATCAGCCCCAGCATTTT. Translating it yields CASSPRGESNQPQHF.

This clone was found a few times. The chain employs TRBV28 and TRBJ2-7, with 7 bases fitting TRBD1. This CDR3 comprises 13 residues. Germline values: CDR1 MDHEN, CDR2 SYDVKM. V dropped 6 bases and J dropped 2; count of bases not matched to a gene: 4. The DNA of the CDR3 is TGTGCCAGCAGGGGGACAGAGACCTACGAGCAGTACTTC. Translating it yields CASRGTETYEQYF.

V is TRBV12-5 and J is TRBJ1-6, with 8 nucleotides matching TRBD1. The CDR3 is made up of 16 amino acids. CDR1 is LGHNT and CDR2 is FRNRAP in the germline V gene. J was trimmed by 9 bases and V by 1 base; bases with no gene match: 8. In DNA form, the CDR3 reads TGTGCTAGTGGTTTGGGACAAGGGACAGGCCTTTCACCCCTCCACTTT. It yields the protein CASGLGQGTGLSPLHF. The full variable domain, in which reference TRBV12-5 and TRBJ1-6 provide the parts outside the CDR3, is DARVTQTPRHKVTEMGQEVTMRCQPILGHNTVFWYRQTMMQGLELLAYFRNRAPLDDSGMPKDRFSAEMPDATLATLKIQPSEPRDSAVYFCASGLGQGTGLSPLHFGNGTRLTVT.

This clone showed up just once. V usage is TRBV5-6 and J usage is TRBJ1-3, with D unclear. V shed 4 bases and J shed 0 bases, with 11 bases lying between them. In germline, CDR1 is SGHDT, CDR2 YYEEEE. CDR3 size: 15 residues. In DNA form, the CDR3 reads TGTGCCAGCAGCCCCCTTGCGGACTCTGGAAACACCATATATTTT. It is translated as CASSPLADSGNTIYF.

J is TRBJ2-2 and V is TRBV5-3, with TRBD1 as a possible D gene (6 bases). TRBV5-3 belongs to the ORF category, with a function that is uncertain. The CDR3 spans 15 residues. V lost 10 bases, J lost 4 bases, and 20 bases lay in between. The chain's CDR3 is CAGAWGQRGTGELFF. CDR3 DNA: TGTGCCGGCGCTTGGGGGCAGAGGGGCACCGGGGAGCTGTTTTTT.

The chain couples TRBV7-6 to TRBJ2-3, with 9 bases lining up with TRBD1. Germline CDR1 SGHVS, CDR2 FNYEAQ. The CDR3 sequence is 14 residues long. V gave up 1 base and J gave up 5 bases; unmatched junction bases: 1. CDR3 region: CASSLGQGVDTQYF. Written as DNA, the CDR3 is TGTGCCAGCAGCTTAGGACAGGGGGTAGATACGCAGTATTTT.

DNA of the CDR3: TGTGCCAGCAGTTTCTCACAGGGTTGGGGTTACACCTTC. The encoded protein is CASSFSQGWGYTF. This chain connects TRBV27 to TRBJ1-2; D may be TRBD1 (6 bases). The CDR3 runs 13 residues. The V and J ends lost 3 bases and 11 bases respectively, with 16 bases between them. The germline CDR1 and CDR2 sequences are MNHEY and SMNVEV (reference sequence).

The chain employs TRBV18 and TRBJ2-6; D call uncertain. V dropped 6 bases and J dropped 2 bases, with 14 bases sitting between them. This CDR3 has 16 amino acids. In germline, CDR1 is KGHSH, CDR2 LQKENI. DNA for the CDR3: TGTGCCAGCTCCCGGTCTTTACCCACTGGGGCCAACGTCCTGACTTTC. It is translated as CASSRSLPTGANVLTF.

V gene TRBV5-1 combines with J gene TRBJ1-1; perhaps TRBD1 as D (5 bases). Looked up from germline, CDR1 is SGHRS and CDR2 is YFSETQ. The CDR3 has 14 amino acids. V lost 1 base and J lost 4, with 11 bases in between. In DNA, the CDR3 is TGCGCCAGCAGCTTGAAAAGGGGCGGCACTGAAGCTTTCTTT. The encoded protein is CASSLKRGGTEAFF. The entire variable domain, with the rest obtained from reference TRBV5-1 and TRBJ1-1, is as follows: KAGVTQTPRYLIKTRGQQVTLSCSPISGHRSVSWYQQTPGQGLQFLFEYFSETQRNKGNFPGRFSGRQFSNSRSEMNVSTLELGDSALYLCASSLKRGGTEAFFGQGTRLTVV.

This clone was counted only a few times. The V gene is TRBV18, the J gene TRBJ2-5; D ambiguous. The CDR3 consists of 14 residues. The V gene lost 5 bases and the J gene lost 1 base, with 11 bases spanning the gap. CDR1 is KGHSH and CDR2 is LQKENI in the germline V gene. The CDR3 is CASSSLGSQETQYF. The CDR3 DNA sequence: TGTGCCAGCTCAAGCTTGGGCAGCCAAGAGACCCAGTACTTC.

The chain has TRBV9 and TRBJ1-4; a weak D match, TRBD1 (5 bases). CDR3 length equals 16 residues. CDR1 is SGDLS and CDR2 is YYNGEE in the germline V gene. Trimming pared 5 bases from V and 10 bases from J, leaving 24 bases between. This CDR3 is CASSPMVDGHRGKLFF. The CDR3 DNA reads as TGTGCCAGCAGTCCGATGGTGGACGGGCATAGGGGAAAACTGTTTTTT.

This clone was seen a handful of times. CDR3 in DNA: TGTGCCAGCAGTTGGGGACAGGACTATGGCTACACCTTC. Protein product: CASSWGQDYGYTF. This chain uses TRBV2 with TRBJ1-2; 8 bases are shared with TRBD1. Germline CDR1 and CDR2: SNHLY and FYNNEI. V dropped 5 bases and J dropped 3; count of bases not matched to a gene: 2. The CDR3 sequence is 13 residues long.

V is TRBV5-4 and J is TRBJ1-2; 7 bases map to TRBD1. Germline CDR1 is SGHNT and CDR2 is YYREEE (reference sequence). This CDR3 has 17 residues. V shed 4 bases, J shed 5 bases, and the junction held 17 bases outside the gene matches. The CDR3 spells CASSRDSFAAYSYGYTF. Here the CDR3 DNA reads TGTGCCAGCAGCCGGGACAGCTTCGCGGCGTATTCTTATGGCTACACCTTC.

The chain couples TRBV4-2 to TRBJ2-3; 9 bases are shared with TRBD2. With V trimmed by 4 bases and J by 6 bases, 8 bases remained unmatched. This CDR3 has 15 amino acids. CDR1 and CDR2 from the germline V gene are LGHNA and YNFKEQ. CDR3 sequence (DNA): TGTGCCAGCAGCCTAATAGCGGGGGCCGAGGATACGCAGTATTTT. As protein: CASSLIAGAEDTQYF.

This sequence joins TRBV5-1 and TRBJ2-1; 7 bases match TRBD2. CDR3 length equals 13 residues. J gave up 4 bases and V 5 bases, and 3 bases lay outside the gene matches. Germline-derived CDR1 and CDR2 are SGHRS and YFSETQ. In DNA, the CDR3 is TGCGCCAGCAGGACGGGGGGATACAATGAGCAGTTCTTC. This gives the protein CASRTGGYNEQFF.

Regarding this clone: Other DNA sequences in this sample translate to the same CDR3. The chain recombines TRBV5-6 with TRBJ2-7; D might be TRBD1 (6 bases). CDR1 is SGHDT and CDR2 is YYEEEE in the germline V gene. The length of the CDR3 is 13 residues. V lost 0 bases and J 5 bases, leaving 9 bases between the germline ends. The CDR3 bases are TGTGCCAGCAGCTTGGACAGGGTGAACGAGCAGTACTTC. Encoded protein: CASSLDRVNEQYF.

This chain uses TRBV23-1 with TRBJ1-4; 7 bases agree with TRBD1. TRBV23-1 is an ORF; its function is uncertain. CDR3 size: 17 residues. The trim removed 4 bases at V and 0 bases at J, leaving 8 bases unmatched. The DNA of the CDR3 is TGCGCCAGCAGTCCCCGGGACAGACTTGCAACTAATGAAAAACTGTTTTTT. This codes for CASSPRDRLATNEKLFF.

The chain joins TRBV7-9 to TRBJ2-2, with TRBD1 matching over 8 bases. The V gene's germline CDR1 is SEHNR and CDR2 FQNEAQ (reference sequence). This CDR3 region has 15 residues. Trimming removed 5 bases from V and 5 bases from J; junction bases left unmatched: 7. CDR3 protein: CASSLGQVGTGELFF. The CDR3 DNA follows: TGTGCCAGCAGCCTGGGACAGGTGGGGACCGGGGAGCTGTTTTTT.

The rearrangement links TRBV7-2 to TRBJ2-5; 14 nucleotides align to TRBD2. Germline V gene sequence: CDR1 SGHTA, CDR2 FQGNSA. The CDR3 loop spans 18 amino acids. V lost 0 bases to trimming and J lost 4 bases; unmatched junction nucleotides: 7. As DNA, the CDR3 is TGTGCCAGCAGCTTAGCGACTAGCGGGGGGGAATTGAGAGAGACCCAGTACTTC. Protein sequence: CASSLATSGGELRETQYF.

The rearrangement joins TRBV6-5 to TRBJ1-1, with TRBD1 matching 10 bases. The CDR3 has 15 amino acids. Germline trimming cut 4 bases from V and 1 base from J; bases unmatched to any gene: 3. Germline lookup yields CDR1 MNHEY and CDR2 SVGAGI. In DNA, the CDR3 is TGTGCCAGCAGTTTGGGACAGGGGACGAACACTGAAGCTTTCTTT. Translated: CASSLGQGTNTEAFF.

This clone was picked up a small number of times. Different DNA sequences within this sample yield the same CDR3. The chain has TRBV4-3 and TRBJ1-2; tentatively, D is TRBD1 (5 bases). CDR1 and CDR2 (germline): LGHNA, YSLEER. The CDR3 spans 15 residues. Trimming removed 0 bases from V and 6 bases from J, with 14 bases in between. CDR3 protein: CASSQDGGGFNGYTF. CDR3 DNA: TGCGCCAGCAGCCAAGATGGGGGGGGATTTAATGGCTACACCTTC.

The chain employs TRBV4-1 and TRBJ2-3, with D possibly being TRBD1 (6 bases). V was trimmed by 4 bases and J by 4 bases, leaving 9 bases between them. This CDR3 has 13 amino acids. Germline CDR1 reads MGHRA; CDR2 reads YSYEKL. The CDR3 DNA is TGCGCCAGCAGCCTGGGGGCCCCAGATACGCAGTATTTT. This translates into CASSLGAPDTQYF.

The gene calls are TRBV7-2 and TRBJ1-5, with 8 bases that match TRBD1. From germline, CDR1 is SGHTA and CDR2 FQGNSA. The V segment lost 5 bases and the J segment 4 bases; nucleotides outside the gene matches: 7. CDR3 size: 15 residues. CDR3 region: CASSNPTGANQPQHF. The CDR3 bases are TGTGCCAGCAGCAACCCGACAGGGGCAAATCAGCCCCAGCATTTT.

The chain recombines TRBV5-5 with TRBJ1-5; 7 positions agree with TRBD1. This CDR3 has 15 amino acids. Germline CDR1 is SGHKS and CDR2 is YYEKEE (reference sequence). Trimming at V came to 0 bases and at J to 3 bases, leaving 3 bases not matched to a gene. CDR3 nucleotides: TGTGCCAGCAGCTTGGAGACAGGGCACAATCAGCCCCAGCATTTT. It specifies CASSLETGHNQPQHF.